This TCR beta chain appears in the sequencing data of a study of cytomegalovirus exposure and HLA in healthy donors. Whole-study results and caveats: Listed as cytomegalovirus-associated were 150 or so TCR beta chains. The TCR clusters that emerged in the first cohort tended, a later analysis found, to co-occur in the roughly 120 validation repertoires. Under in vitro conditions, a few CMV-associated chains were confirmed as specific for CMV antigens.

Comments on this clone: Its antigen is currently unknown.

This table comes from immunoSEQ multiplex PCR, and its TCRdb copy is limited to in-frame clones, with some not included. This sample has approximately 210,000 clones; 86% occur once, and the top ten carry roughly 1.5%. The CDR3 runs to 17 residues. Per germline, CDR1 MGHDK and CDR2 SYGVNS. V shed 0 bases and J 2 bases; nucleotides not matched to a gene: 4. This receptor was obtained from a woman in her late teens or twenties in good health and CMV-seronegative. This rearrangement joins TRBV25-1 to TRBJ1-3, with 10 bases matching TRBD1. Sequencing was done on a sample of PBMCs. This CDR3 reads CASSEYLGQGTGNTIYF. The CDR3 nucleotides read TGTGCCAGCAGTGAATATCTGGGACAGGGGACTGGAAACACCATATATTTT.